The 23 T cell receptor beta chains presented below share a single source sample, sequenced in a study of identical twins. TCRdb independently ran MiXCR on the 5' RACE reads; one entry per CDR3 protein. Here the sample spans 1.5 million to 2 million distinct CDR3 sequences, about 31% being singletons. Sequencing was carried out using cord blood. These receptors originate from a newborn girl in good health.

V gene TRBV29-1 combines with J gene TRBJ1-2; D is ambiguous. The CDR3 extends over 15 amino acids. Trimming pared 6 bases from V and 0 bases from J, leaving 17 bases between. Per germline, CDR1 SQVTM and CDR2 ANQGSEA. The CDR3 bases are TGCAGCGTCCCACGTAAGGCCTTTTCTAACTATGGCTACACCTTC. As protein: CSVPRKAFSNYGYTF.

The genes are TRBV12-3 or TRBV12-4 and TRBJ1-6; weak D call: TRBD1 (5 bases). V was clipped by 7 bases and J by 3 bases, with 16 bases between them. CDR3 length: 16 amino acids. The CDR3 sequence is CASIKDGALYNSPLHF. DNA of the CDR3: TGTGCCAGCATCAAAGACGGGGCACTCTATAATTCACCCCTCCACTTT.

The CDR3 region has the DNA TGTGCCAGCAATAAATACTCCAGGAGGGTGTTGTACAATGAGCAGTTCTTC. This encodes CASNKYSRRVLYNEQFF. The V and J genes are TRBV6-1 and TRBJ2-1, with TRBD2 as a possible D gene (6 bases). Germline V gene data show CDR1 as MNHNS and CDR2 as SASEGT. The V end was cut by 7 bases, the J end by 4 bases, with 23 bases between. CDR3 length equals 17 residues.

J is TRBJ2-4 and V is TRBV10-3; D is ambiguous. The DNA end is more similar to TRBJ2-7, so the J call may be wrong. CDR1 and CDR2 (germline): ENHRY, SYGVKD. The CDR3 length is 13 residues. The CDR3 coding sequence is TGTGCCATCAGTGAGCGAGAGACCCACGAGCAGTACTTC. Its translation: CAISERETHEQYF.

The chain uses TRBV7-2 and TRBJ2-1; TRBD2 matches at 7 bases. The J call may be wrong; the DNA end is better matched by TRBJ2-7. CDR1 is SGHTA and CDR2 is FQGNSA in the germline V gene. The CDR3 has 16 amino acids. This CDR3 reads CASSPHRLALYNEQYF. CDR3 nucleotides: TGTGCCAGCAGTCCTCACAGACTAGCCCTTTACAATGAGCAGTACTTC.

The CDR3 DNA is TGCAGTGCTACCCGTGAGGCTAGCGGGACCCTAATTACCTACGAGCAGTACTTC. It is translated as CSATREASGTLITYEQYF. The J gene is TRBJ2-7, the V gene TRBV20-1; 9 bases line up with TRBD2. J was trimmed by 2 bases and V by 4 bases; bases with no gene match: 18. CDR1 and CDR2 (germline): DFQATT, SNEGSKA (reference sequence). The CDR3 covers 18 residues.

In its sample, this clonotype was seen a few times. The chain combines TRBV3-1 with TRBJ2-3; D is unclear. The CDR3 totals 11 residues. V shed 3 bases and J shed 14 bases, with 12 bases lying between them. Germline CDR1 is LGHDT and CDR2 is YNNKEL (reference sequence). The CDR3 DNA is TGTGCCAGCAGCCAGGACCTGCAGTGGTATTTT. It yields the protein CASSQDLQWYF.

This clonotype was seen repeatedly, ten times or more. The gene calls are TRBV12-3 or TRBV12-4 and TRBJ2-3, with D perhaps being TRBD1 or TRBD2 (5 bases each). The germline V and J ends were trimmed by 4 bases and 2 bases, with 16 bases remaining between them. This CDR3 has 16 residues. CDR3 amino acids: CASSWMGLAFTDTQYF. DNA for the CDR3: TGTGCCAGCAGTTGGATGGGGCTAGCCTTCACAGATACGCAGTATTTT.

This clonotype was observed a few times. The rearrangement uses TRBV4-1 and TRBJ2-3, with D possibly being TRBD2 (6 bases). Trimming cost V 0 bases and J 2 bases, with 9 bases left between them. CDR3 size: 15 residues. The germline V gene has CDR1 MGHRA and CDR2 YSYEKL. The CDR3 sequence: CASSQDVAATDTQYF. In DNA, the CDR3 is TGCGCCAGCAGCCAAGATGTAGCGGCCACAGATACGCAGTATTTT.

The sample holds a few counts of this clonotype. One end of the junction does not line up with germline, which may come from a read error. V and J are TRBV27 and TRBJ2-7, with 9 nucleotides matching TRBD1. This CDR3 is built from 15 residues. CDR1 and CDR2 (germline): MNHEY, SMNVEV (reference sequence). As DNA, the CDR3 is TGTGCCAGCAGCGTCCTGGGACAGGGAAGCAACGAGCGGTACTTC. Residues: CASSVLGQGSNERYF.

This clonotype was counted a few times. This chain joins TRBV28 and TRBJ2-7, with D perhaps given as TRBD1 or TRBD2 (5 bases each). The germline V and J ends were trimmed by 1 base and 2 bases, with 9 bases remaining between them. CDR1 MDHEN and CDR2 SYDVKM come from the germline V gene. This CDR3 spans 14 amino acids. CDR3 in DNA: TGTGCCAGCAGTTTATATCCGGGGCCCTACGAGCAGTACTTC. It codes for CASSLYPGPYEQYF.

This clonotype has more than one count but fewer than ten. The chain employs TRBV4-1 and TRBJ2-1, with D uncertain. The CDR3 is 17 amino acids. The germline V gene encodes CDR1 MGHRA and CDR2 YSYEKL. V shed 3 bases and J shed 4 bases, with 19 bases lying between them. As DNA, the CDR3 is TGCGCCAGCAGCCAGATTTACACGGTGGATTTATACAATGAGCAGTTCTTC. Protein product: CASSQIYTVDLYNEQFF.

This clonotype has a handful of counts. V gene TRBV6-6 combines with J gene TRBJ1-1, with 8 bases matching TRBD1. Germline CDR1 MNHNY, CDR2 SVGAGI (reference sequence). CDR3 length: 14 residues. Trimming at V came to 6 bases and at J to 5 bases, leaving 8 bases not matched to a gene. Here the CDR3 reads CASRRQGSETEAFF. The CDR3 coding sequence is TGTGCCAGCAGGAGACAGGGGTCAGAGACTGAAGCTTTCTTT.

This clonotype was recorded many times. A junction end diverges from the germline sequence, so it may reflect a read error. The chain links TRBV5-1 to TRBJ2-1; a weak D match, TRBD1 (5 bases). The germline V gene has CDR1 SGHRS and CDR2 YFSETQ. The CDR3 covers 13 residues. CDR3 DNA: TGTGCCAGCAGTTTAGGGCAGGGATATGAGCAGTTCTTC. Protein product: CASSLGQGYEQFF.

The chain carries TRBV2 and TRBJ2-5; 10 bases fit TRBD2. CDR1 is SNHLY and CDR2 is FYNNEI in the germline V gene. V lost 5 bases and J lost 11; bases outside the gene matches: 26. There are 19 residues in the CDR3. CDR3 sequence: CASSQVGLAGAGAYNEQYF. CDR3 DNA: TGTGCCAGCAGTCAAGTGGGGCTAGCGGGAGCCGGCGCCTACAATGAGCAGTACTTC.

This clonotype was counted only a few times. The CDR3, as DNA: TGTGCCAGCAGCCCCCGACAGGGTCAATGGTCTGATACGCAGTATTTT. This codes for CASSPRQGQWSDTQYF. The rearrangement links TRBV9 to TRBJ2-3, with 7 bases aligning to TRBD1. The CDR3 is 16 residues long. The germline CDR1 and CDR2 sequences are SGDLS and YYNGEE. V dropped 4 bases and J dropped 6; count of bases not matched to a gene: 14.

This clonotype was detected a few times. The chain links TRBV6-5 to TRBJ1-4; D call uncertain. CDR1 is MNHEY and CDR2 is SVGAGI in the germline V gene. Trimming removed 0 bases at V and 8 bases at J, with 22 bases between. This CDR3 spans 18 amino acids. As DNA, the CDR3 is TGTGCCAGCAGTTACTCTCCGCGGAATAGGAGGGTGGGGGAAAAACTGTTTTTT. Protein sequence: CASSYSPRNRRVGEKLFF.

This clonotype was seen only once. Its ends do not fully match the called genes, so a read error is possible. The chain joins TRBV20-1 to TRBJ2-3; TRBD2 aligns across 7 bases. Germline values: CDR1 DFQATT, CDR2 SNEGSKA (reference sequence). The CDR3 is made up of 14 amino acids. In nucleotides, the CDR3 is TGTAGTGCCCCCTGGGCTAGCGGTTCGGATACGCAGTATTTT. Translation: CSAPWASGSDTQYF.

With respect to this clonotype: A read error may produce the germline difference seen at one junction end. The rearrangement joins TRBV4-1 to TRBJ1-5; D remains ambiguous. This CDR3 contains 14 residues. Germline V gene data show CDR1 as MGHRA and CDR2 as YSYEKL. CDR3: CAGSPDGINQPQHF. As DNA, the CDR3 is TGCGCCGGCAGCCCCGACGGGATCAATCAGCCCCAGCATTTT.

This clonotype was detected only a few times. The J gene is TRBJ1-2, the V gene TRBV15; D remains unclear. In germline, CDR1 is LNHNV, CDR2 YYDKDF (reference sequence). The CDR3 is made up of 16 amino acids. V was clipped by 0 bases and J by 6 bases, with 17 bases between them. CDR3 nucleotide sequence: TGTGCCACCAGCAGAGATCAAGGGAATAAGGGAGATGGCTACACCTTC. It translates to CATSRDQGNKGDGYTF.

This chain links TRBV3-1 with TRBJ1-1, with no clear D. The ends were cut back, 1 base at V and 4 bases at J, with 7 bases in the middle. The CDR3 is made up of 13 amino acids. CDR1 is LGHDT, CDR2 YNNKEL, per germline (reference sequence). The CDR3 DNA reads as TGTGCCAGCAGCCAAGTTCTGAGCACTGAAGCTTTCTTT. Amino acids: CASSQVLSTEAFF.

This chain uses TRBV27 with TRBJ1-6; D call uncertain. The germline V gene has CDR1 MNHEY and CDR2 SMNVEV (reference sequence). The CDR3 totals 13 residues. Trimming removed 8 bases from V and 6 bases from J, with 11 bases in between. The CDR3 DNA reads TGTGCCAGCGGTTCTATAGTTAATTCACCCCTCCACTTT. Translation gives CASGSIVNSPLHF.

The chain carries TRBV20-1 and TRBJ2-1, with TRBD2 matching over 16 bases. Germline CDR1 is DFQATT and CDR2 is SNEGSKA (reference sequence). Losses at the gene ends were 5 bases for V and 9 bases for J; bases not matched to a gene: 16. The CDR3 has 18 residues. DNA for the CDR3: TGCAGTGCTCAACCGCACTCCGGGACTAGCGGGAGGGCGGGTGAGCAGTTCTTC. Translating gives CSAQPHSGTSGRAGEQFF.